Given below is one T cell receptor (beta chain) in context. Original methodology: Estimation of nucleated cell counts was performed using reference gene primer amplification. Only in-frame clones appear in the TCRdb table, and some are missing; sequencing was by immunoSEQ multiplex PCR. D and trimming were read from the DNA, whereas the V and J calls and clone size are those reported in that table. The sample carries roughly 97,000 clones, 75% to 90% recorded once. The data derive from a study of blood T cell repertoires in COVID-19. On the study more broadly: The United States, Italy and Spain were the sources of the acute and convalescent COVID-19 samples. The analysed material was cDNA or gDNA that came from T cells, B-cell-depleted T cells, or PBMCs.

CDR1 is SNHLY, CDR2 FYNNEI, per germline. Trimming took off 8 bases at V and 2 bases at J, with 11 bases between the two ends. This CDR3 is 13 amino acids long. The sequencing sample was made of peripheral blood. This sequence originates from a man in his 60s with acute or convalescent COVID-19. This chain connects TRBV2 to TRBJ2-3; possible D gene TRBD1, 6 bases. CDR3 sequence (DNA): TGTGCCAGCGGCAGGGGTTTCACAGATACGCAGTATTTT. Translating it yields CASGRGFTDTQYF.